Listed here are 16 T cell receptor beta chains from one sample, sequenced in a study of regulatory T cells in long-lasting Graves disease (dated by TCRdb to the early 2020s). Receptor amplification or capture employed multiplex PCR. Reads for this sample came from an Illumina HiSeq 4000. iRepertoire HTBI primers and Arm-PCR amplification of CDR3 regions were used to construct TCR beta libraries. The public sequencing data were trimmed at Q25 with fastp and processed into clonotypes with MiXCR by TCRdb, which kept only in-frame beta chains. Rows are combined by CDR3 protein, so each entry shows the most common genes and DNA. The sample table lists about 420,000 distinct CDR3 sequences, about 16% of them with a count of one. The ten largest clones add up to 23% of the sample. The time point tag for this specimen amounts to: newly diagnosed GD, antithyroid drugs for less than 3 months. RNA was extracted from PBMCs in TRIzol for both TCR sequencing and RNA sequencing.

The sample was also linked to a second study, of T cells in Graves' hyperthyroidism and ophthalmopathy.

The input for sequencing was peripheral blood mononuclear cells (PBMCs), taken at new diagnosis, from a patient treated with antithyroid drugs. The source is a woman aged 18-29 years with Graves disease. Donor details come from another sample of the same person, matched by shared clones.

This clonotype appeared many times. The chain joins TRBV27 to TRBJ2-7; TRBD2 agrees at 9 bases. V lost 5 bases to trimming and J lost 0 bases; unmatched junction nucleotides: 11. The CDR3 runs to 17 residues. Per germline, CDR1 MNHEY and CDR2 SMNVEV (reference sequence). The CDR3 loop reads CASSHRTAGGLSYEQYF. The DNA for the CDR3 is TGTGCCAGCAGTCATAGGACAGCGGGAGGACTCTCCTACGAGCAGTACTTC.

This clonotype came up many times. The chain employs TRBV7-9 and TRBJ2-1; no reliable D call. V was cut by 1 base and J by 6 bases, with 7 bases left in between. CDR1 is SEHNR, CDR2 FQNEAQ, per germline (reference sequence). The CDR3 covers 13 residues. This CDR3 reads CASSLGYGNEQFF. CDR3 nucleotides: TGTGCCAGCAGCTTAGGGTATGGCAATGAGCAGTTCTTC.

This clonotype has ten or more counts. The chain carries TRBV28 and TRBJ2-3, with 9 positions matching TRBD2. V shed 9 bases and J 2 bases; nucleotides not matched to a gene: 9. CDR1 is MDHEN, CDR2 SYDVKM, per germline. The CDR3 is 15 amino acids. CDR3 sequence: CASSTSGLFTDTQYF. The CDR3 DNA reads TGTGCCAGTTCGACTAGCGGACTCTTCACAGATACGCAGTATTTT.

This clonotype was seen ten or more times. The rearrangement joins TRBV30 to TRBJ2-3, with D hard to call. Trimming removed 1 base at V and 6 bases at J, with 5 bases between. Germline V gives CDR1 GTSNPN, CDR2 SVGIG (reference sequence). The CDR3 has 11 residues. CDR3 in DNA: TGTGCCTGGAGTGCGAGTGATACGCAGTATTTT. Its protein product is CAWSASDTQYF.

This clonotype was seen repeatedly, ten times or more. The chain employs TRBV20-1 and TRBJ2-7; D is ambiguous. This CDR3 is built from 14 residues. Germline V lookup: CDR1 DFQATT, CDR2 SNEGSKA (reference sequence). Between the trimmed V and J ends, which lost 6 bases and 5 bases, there was a span of 20 bases. The CDR3 here is CSANQPDVYHEQYF. The CDR3 DNA sequence: TGCAGTGCCAACCAGCCAGACGTATATCACGAGCAGTACTTC.

The rearrangement joins TRBV7-3 to TRBJ1-1; D not certain. The germline V gene has CDR1 SGHTA and CDR2 FQGTGA. The CDR3 spans 15 residues. Trimming cost V 1 base and J 1 base, with 10 bases left between them. The CDR3 nucleotides read TGTGCCAGCAGCTTAATCGGGCTAACGAACACTGAAGCTTTCTTT. Protein sequence: CASSLIGLTNTEAFF.

There are many counts of this clonotype. The rearrangement uses TRBV27 and TRBJ1-6, with TRBD1 matching 9 bases. V was clipped by 5 bases and J by 11 bases; unmatched bases: 10. CDR1 MNHEY and CDR2 SMNVEV come from the germline V gene (reference sequence). The CDR3 has 15 residues. This CDR3 reads CASSTEGQGSPPLHF. For the CDR3, the DNA is TGTGCCAGCAGTACAGAGGGACAGGGAAGTCCACCCCTCCACTTT.

This clonotype has ten or more counts. This chain connects TRBV6-1 to TRBJ2-1, with D unclear. The CDR3 has 15 residues. Germline V gene lookup returns CDR1 MNHNS and CDR2 SASEGT. V lost 3 bases and J lost 6, with 15 bases in between. CDR3 DNA sequence: TGTGCCAGCAGTGAGAGGCCGGGCATCGGCAATGAGCAGTTCTTC. Amino acids: CASSERPGIGNEQFF.

Comments on this clonotype: Here the CDR3 omits its conserved ending phenylalanine or tryptophan, so a read error is the likely source. J is TRBJ1-5 and V is TRBV12-3 or TRBV12-4; 7 bases map to TRBD1. The CDR3 runs to 18 residues. V shed 0 bases and J 3 bases; nucleotides not matched to a gene: 11. CDR3 sequence: CASSLALLTTGSNQPQHL. DNA for the CDR3: TGTGCCAGCAGTTTAGCGCTACTGACGACAGGGTCCAATCAGCCCCAGCATCTT.

This clonotype has more than one count but fewer than ten. The rearrangement links TRBV29-1 to TRBJ1-2, with a possible D match to TRBD1 (6 bases). Germline loops: CDR1 SQVTM, CDR2 ANQGSEA. The V end lost 7 bases, the J end lost 2 bases, and 29 bases lay between the germline ends. The CDR3 has 18 residues. CDR3 DNA: TGCAGCGATGGACCATTACAGGGAGGAGGTATTTCGAACTATGGCTACACCTTC. This gives the protein CSDGPLQGGGISNYGYTF.

This clonotype showed up just a few times. At one boundary the junction diverges from the germline segment, which might be a read error. This chain uses TRBV28 with TRBJ2-7, with D perhaps matching TRBD2 (7 bases). The CDR3 has 14 residues. The germline CDR1 and CDR2 sequences are MDHEN and SYDVKM. The CDR3 sequence: CASSRGGLGFEQCF. The CDR3 DNA sequence: TGTGCCAGCAGTAGGGGGGGCCTGGGGTTCGAGCAGTGCTTC.

There are many counts of this clonotype. The chain joins TRBV20-1 to TRBJ1-3; 7 bases agree with TRBD1. The germline CDR1 and CDR2 sequences are DFQATT and SNEGSKA (reference sequence). This CDR3 has 15 amino acids. The trim removed 6 bases at V and 0 bases at J, leaving 8 bases unmatched. The CDR3 DNA follows: TGCAGTGCGCCGGACAGGACCAGCTCTGGAAACACCATATATTTT. Protein: CSAPDRTSSGNTIYF.

This chain connects TRBV7-9 to TRBJ2-1; 7 nucleotides agree with TRBD2. The CDR3 length is 16 residues. Germline lookup yields CDR1 SEHNR and CDR2 FQNEAQ (reference sequence). Trimming at V came to 5 bases and at J to 1 base, leaving 8 bases not matched to a gene. The CDR3 sequence: CASSPSSGLSYNEQFF. DNA for the CDR3: TGTGCCAGCAGCCCTAGTAGCGGGTTATCCTACAATGAGCAGTTCTTC.

This clonotype was found a few times. This chain joins TRBV10-3 and TRBJ1-2, with D hard to call. Germline assignment: CDR1 ENHRY and CDR2 SYGVKD. V lost 0 bases and J 5 bases, leaving 10 bases between the germline ends. The CDR3 is 14 residues long. CDR3 residues: CAISESVSRYGYTF. CDR3 nucleotide sequence: TGTGCCATCAGTGAGTCTGTCAGCAGGTATGGCTACACCTTC.

Many counts were recorded for this clonotype. The chain is built from TRBV28 and TRBJ1-1; tentative D call: TRBD1 (5 bases). The germline gives CDR1 MDHEN, CDR2 SYDVKM. V lost 8 bases and J 4 bases, leaving 8 bases between the germline ends. This CDR3 comprises 11 residues. Here the CDR3 DNA reads TGTGCCAGCGGGGGGTTCACTGAAGCTTTCTTT. Translation: CASGGFTEAFF.

This clonotype was seen at least ten times. This chain links TRBV3-1 with TRBJ2-7; 11 bases agree with TRBD2. Germline loops: CDR1 LGHDT, CDR2 YNNKEL (reference sequence). The V segment lost 5 bases and the J segment 7 bases; nucleotides outside the gene matches: 7. The CDR3 runs to 14 residues. This CDR3 reads CASSSSGRSPEQYF. The CDR3 DNA reads TGTGCCAGCAGCTCTAGCGGGAGGAGCCCAGAGCAGTACTTC.